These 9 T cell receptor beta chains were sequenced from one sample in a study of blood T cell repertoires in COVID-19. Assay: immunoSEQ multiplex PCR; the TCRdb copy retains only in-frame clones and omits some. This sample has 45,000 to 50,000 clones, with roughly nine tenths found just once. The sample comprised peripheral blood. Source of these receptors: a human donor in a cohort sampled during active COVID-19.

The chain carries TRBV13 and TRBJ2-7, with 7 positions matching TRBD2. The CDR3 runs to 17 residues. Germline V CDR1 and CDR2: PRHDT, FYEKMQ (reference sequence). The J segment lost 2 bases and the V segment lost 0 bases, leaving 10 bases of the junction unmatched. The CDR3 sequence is CASSLGVGRTITYEQYF. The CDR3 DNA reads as TGTGCCAGCAGCTTAGGGGTCGGGAGGACCATAACCTACGAGCAGTACTTC.

The chain's CDR3 is CASRLDRTVYEQYF. As DNA, the CDR3 is TGTGCCAGCAGACTGGACAGGACAGTCTACGAGCAGTACTTC. This chain connects TRBV6-5 to TRBJ2-7; 7 positions agree with TRBD1. CDR3 length equals 14 residues. Losses at the gene ends were 6 bases for V and 3 bases for J; bases not matched to a gene: 8. Germline loops: CDR1 MNHEY, CDR2 SVGAGI.

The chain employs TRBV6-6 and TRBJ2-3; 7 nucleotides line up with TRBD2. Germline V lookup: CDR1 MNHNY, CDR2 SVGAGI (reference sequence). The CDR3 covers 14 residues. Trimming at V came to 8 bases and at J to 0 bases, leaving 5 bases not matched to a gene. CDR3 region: CASGGTISTDTQYF. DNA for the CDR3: TGTGCCAGCGGCGGGACTATTAGCACAGATACGCAGTATTTT.

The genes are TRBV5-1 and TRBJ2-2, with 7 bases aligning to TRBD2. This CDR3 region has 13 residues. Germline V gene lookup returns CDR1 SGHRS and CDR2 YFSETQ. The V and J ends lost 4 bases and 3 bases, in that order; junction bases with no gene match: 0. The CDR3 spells CASSLADTGELFF. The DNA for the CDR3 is TGCGCCAGCAGCCTAGCGGACACCGGGGAGCTGTTTTTT.

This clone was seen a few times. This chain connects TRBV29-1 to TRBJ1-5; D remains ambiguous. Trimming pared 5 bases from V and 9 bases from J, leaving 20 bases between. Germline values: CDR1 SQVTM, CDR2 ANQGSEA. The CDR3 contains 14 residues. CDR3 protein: CSVSHGPVWRPQHF. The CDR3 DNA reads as TGCAGCGTTAGCCATGGTCCGGTGTGGAGGCCCCAGCATTTT.

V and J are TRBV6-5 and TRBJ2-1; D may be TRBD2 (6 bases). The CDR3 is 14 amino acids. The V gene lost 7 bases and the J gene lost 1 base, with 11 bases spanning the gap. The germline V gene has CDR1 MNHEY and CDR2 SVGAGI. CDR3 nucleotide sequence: TGTGCCAGCAAGGAGGGGACTTCCTACAATGAGCAGTTCTTC. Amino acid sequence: CASKEGTSYNEQFF.

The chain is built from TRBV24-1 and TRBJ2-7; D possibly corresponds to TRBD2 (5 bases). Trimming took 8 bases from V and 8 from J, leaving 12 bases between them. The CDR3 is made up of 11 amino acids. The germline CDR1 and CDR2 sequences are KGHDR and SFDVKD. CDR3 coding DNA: TGTGCCACCATCCTTAGAGGGAAGCAGTACTTC. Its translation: CATILRGKQYF.

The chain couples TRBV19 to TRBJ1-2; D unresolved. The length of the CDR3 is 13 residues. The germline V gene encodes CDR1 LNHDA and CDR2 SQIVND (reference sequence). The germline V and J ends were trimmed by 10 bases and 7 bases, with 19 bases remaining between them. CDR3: CATRKTPIRGYTF. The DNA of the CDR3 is TGTGCCACCAGGAAGACACCGATTCGTGGCTACACCTTC.

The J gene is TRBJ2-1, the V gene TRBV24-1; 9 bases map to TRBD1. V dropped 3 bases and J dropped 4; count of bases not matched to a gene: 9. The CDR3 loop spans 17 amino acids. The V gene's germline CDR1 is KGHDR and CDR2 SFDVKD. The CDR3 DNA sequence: TGTGCCACCAGTGATCCGAGGACAGGGGCCACGTACAATGAGCAGTTCTTC. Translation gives CATSDPRTGATYNEQFF.